This is a list of T cell receptor beta chains from one sample in a study of shared clonotypes between healthy human individuals. Sequenced by immunoSEQ multiplex PCR; TCRdb stores in-frame clones only, minus some. Among about 980,000 clones, 76% were seen once, and the ten largest hold nearly 1.5%. Sequences were obtained from memory CD4+ T cells sorted from blood. Receptors originate from a man younger than 35 in good health. Both conserved end residues are part of each CDR3. The order of the fields is D gene, clone size, J gene, V gene, CDR3 length, CDR3 DNA, CDR3 protein. D genes are given only for firm matches. The size field is filled for only some rows; it gives once, few, many or a size class.

TRBD1	-	TRBJ1-2	TRBV5-1	15	TGCGCCAGCAGCGGACTAACAGGGGTGGGCTATGGCTACACCTTC	CASSGLTGVGYGYTF
TRBD1	-	TRBJ2-1	TRBV7-2	15	TGTGCCAGCAGCTACCAGGGGGCATCCTACAATGAGCAGTTCTTC	CASSYQGASYNEQFF
TRBD1	-	TRBJ2-1	TRBV11-3	15	TGTGCCAGCAGCTTAGCCAGGGGGAGCGACAATGAGCAGTTCTTC	CASSLARGSDNEQFF
TRBD1	once	TRBJ1-4	TRBV5-1	16	TGCGCCAGCAGCGGCCGGGACAGCCCAACTAATGAAAAACTGTTTTTT	CASSGRDSPTNEKLFF
-	-	TRBJ2-7	TRBV10-2	15	TGCGCCAGCAGCGACGGGACTTTTAGCTCCTACGAGCAGTACTTC	CASSDGTFSSYEQYF
-	-	TRBJ2-1	TRBV6-5	15	TGTGCCAGCAGTCGTCCCGGGACATCTTACAATGAGCAGTTCTTC	CASSRPGTSYNEQFF
TRBD2	once	TRBJ2-3	TRBV9	17	TGTGCCAGCAGCGCGGCGCTAGCGGATTACGGGACAGATACGCAGTATTTT	CASSAALADYGTDTQYF
-	-	TRBJ1-6	TRBV5-1	15	TGCGCCAGCAGCTTGGGTGCGGGGCGGGGATCACCCCTCCACTTT	CASSLGAGRGSPLHF
TRBD1	few	TRBJ1-5	TRBV27	15	TGTGCCAGCAGTAGTCGGACAGGGGGGAATCAGCCCCAGCATTTT	CASSSRTGGNQPQHF
TRBD1	-	TRBJ1-3	TRBV19	17	TGTGCCAGTAGTCTCCGAATTGGACAGGGGTCTGGAAACACCATATATTTT	CASSLRIGQGSGNTIYF
-	-	TRBJ1-5	TRBV6-1	15	TGTGCCAGCACCGGGGGGCGGACGGGCAATCAGCCCCAGCATTTT	CASTGGRTGNQPQHF
-	-	TRBJ1-4	TRBV7-9	14	TGTGCCAGCAGGGCTATGGGCGGATTTGAAAAACTGTTTTTT	CASRAMGGFEKLFF
-	once	TRBJ1-5	TRBV28	16	TGTGCCAGCAGTTTAGGGGTTAAGTTGGGCAATCAGCCCCAGCATTTT	CASSLGVKLGNQPQHF
TRBD1	-	TRBJ2-7	TRBV6-6	14	TGTGCCAGCAGCCAACAGGGGGTCAGTTACGAGCAGTACTTC	CASSQQGVSYEQYF
-	-	TRBJ1-6	TRBV29-1	15	TGCAGCGTTCGAACCGGGAGCTCCTATAATTCACCCCTCCACTTT	CSVRTGSSYNSPLHF
-	-	TRBJ2-7	TRBV10-3	13	TGTGCCATCAGTGAGCAGGTTGGCGGAGAGCAGTACTTC	CAISEQVGGEQYF
-	-	TRBJ1-1	TRBV7-9	13	TGTGCCAGCAGCGTCACAGCGAACACTGAAGCTTTCTTT	CASSVTANTEAFF